This T cell receptor beta chain was captured by sequencing in a study of blood T cell repertoires in COVID-19. Study-wide background: Sources were T cells, B-cell-depleted T cells, or PBMCs; the material itself was cDNA or gDNA.

Authors' analysis steps: Estimation of nucleated cell counts was performed using reference gene primer amplification. Sequencing was performed with immunoSEQ multiplex PCR; in TCRdb, only in-frame clones are kept and a portion is missing. D and trimming come from the DNA, and the V and J calls and clone size come from that table. Among 250,000 to 400,000 clones, approximately 88% were seen once, and the ten largest hold 1.5% to 2%. This CDR3 comprises 13 residues. CDR1 and CDR2 (germline): LNHDA, SQIVND (reference sequence). V was clipped by 8 bases and J by 3 bases, with 11 bases between them. Seattle's cohort entered during active infection and was followed longitudinally.

Sample: peripheral blood. This sequence joins TRBV19 and TRBJ2-1, with D perhaps matching TRBD1 (5 bases). This TCR was recovered from a woman aged 30 to 39 with COVID-19, enrolled during active disease. The CDR3, as DNA: TGTGCCAGTTGGCAGGGTGGCTACAATGAGCAGTTCTTC. Its protein product is CASWQGGYNEQFF.